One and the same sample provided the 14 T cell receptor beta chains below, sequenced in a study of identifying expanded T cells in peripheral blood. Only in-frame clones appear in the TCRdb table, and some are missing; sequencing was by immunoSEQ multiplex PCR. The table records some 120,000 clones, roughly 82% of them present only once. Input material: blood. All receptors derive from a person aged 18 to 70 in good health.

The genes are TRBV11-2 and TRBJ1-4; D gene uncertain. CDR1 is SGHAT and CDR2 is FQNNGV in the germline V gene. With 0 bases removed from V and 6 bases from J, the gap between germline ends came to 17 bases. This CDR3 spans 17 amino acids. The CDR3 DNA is TGTGCCAGCAGCTTAGATCTTCCCGGCCGAAGGGATGAAAAACTGTTTTTT. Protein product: CASSLDLPGRRDEKLFF. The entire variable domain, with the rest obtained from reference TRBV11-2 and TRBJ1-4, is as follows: EAGVAQSPRYKIIEKRQSVAFWCNPISGHATLYWYQQILGQGPKLLIQFQNNGVVDDSQLPKDRFSAERLKGVDSTLKIQPAKLEDSAVYLCASSLDLPGRRDEKLFFGSGTQLSVL.

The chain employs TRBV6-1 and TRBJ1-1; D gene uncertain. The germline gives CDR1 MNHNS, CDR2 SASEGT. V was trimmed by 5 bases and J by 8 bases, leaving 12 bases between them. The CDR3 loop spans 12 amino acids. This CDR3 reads CASSPPFGEAFF. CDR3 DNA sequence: TGTGCCAGCAGTCCACCTTTTGGGGAAGCTTTCTTT.

CDR3 nucleotide sequence: TGTGCCAGCAGCTTAAGTGGGTCGGCTGGCTACACCTTC. Protein product: CASSLSGSAGYTF. The rearrangement joins TRBV11-2 to TRBJ1-2; D unclear. The CDR3 consists of 13 residues. V was shortened by 2 bases and J by 7 bases, with 11 bases between the two germline ends. Germline loops: CDR1 SGHAT, CDR2 FQNNGV.

The CDR3 nucleotides are TGTGCCAGCAGCCCCGAATGGACAGGCCACTCCTACGAGCAGTACTTC. This sequence encodes CASSPEWTGHSYEQYF. The chain uses TRBV6-6 and TRBJ2-7; 7 positions match TRBD1. This CDR3 has 16 residues. The germline CDR1 and CDR2 sequences are MNHNY and SVGAGI (reference sequence). V lost 6 bases, J lost 0 bases, and 11 bases stayed unmatched.

The CDR3 sequence is CASSPGPLGNEQFF. The CDR3 nucleotides read TGTGCCAGCAGCCCGGGACCGCTCGGGAATGAGCAGTTCTTC. The rearrangement links TRBV11-3 to TRBJ2-1; D is possibly TRBD1 or TRBD2 (5 bases each). The CDR3 spans 14 residues. Trimming left V 5 bases short and J 7 bases short, with 15 bases between. Germline V gene sequence: CDR1 SGHNT, CDR2 YENEEA.

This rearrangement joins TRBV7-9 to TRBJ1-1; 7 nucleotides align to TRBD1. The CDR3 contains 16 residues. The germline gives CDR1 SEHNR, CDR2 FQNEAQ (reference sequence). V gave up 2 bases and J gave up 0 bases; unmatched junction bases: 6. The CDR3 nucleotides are TGTGCCAGCAGCTTACCTTCGACAGGGATGAACACTGAAGCTTTCTTT. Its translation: CASSLPSTGMNTEAFF.

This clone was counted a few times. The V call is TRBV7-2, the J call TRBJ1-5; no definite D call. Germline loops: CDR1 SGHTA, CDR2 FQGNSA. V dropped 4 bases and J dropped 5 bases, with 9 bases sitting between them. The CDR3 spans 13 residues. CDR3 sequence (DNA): TGTGCCAGCAGCTCTCAGTTTGATCAGCCCCAGCATTTT. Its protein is CASSSQFDQPQHF.

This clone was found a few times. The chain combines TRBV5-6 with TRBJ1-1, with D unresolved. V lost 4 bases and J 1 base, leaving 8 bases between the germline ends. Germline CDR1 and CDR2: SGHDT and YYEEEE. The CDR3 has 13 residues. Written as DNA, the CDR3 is TGTGCCAGCAGCACCGGACCGAACACTGAAGCTTTCTTT. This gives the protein CASSTGPNTEAFF.

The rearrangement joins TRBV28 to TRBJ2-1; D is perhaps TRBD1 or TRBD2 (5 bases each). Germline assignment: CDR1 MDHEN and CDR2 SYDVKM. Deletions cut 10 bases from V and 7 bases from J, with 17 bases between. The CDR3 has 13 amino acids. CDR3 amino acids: CATLGTLGNEQFF. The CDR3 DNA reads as TGTGCCACTCTAGGGACCCTGGGGAATGAGCAGTTCTTC. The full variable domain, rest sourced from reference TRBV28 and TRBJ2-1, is DVKVTQSSRYLVKRTGEKVFLECVQDMDHENMFWYRQDPGLGLRLIYFSYDVKMKEKGDIPEGYSVSREKKERFSLILESASTNQTSMYLCATLGTLGNEQFFGPGTRLTVL.

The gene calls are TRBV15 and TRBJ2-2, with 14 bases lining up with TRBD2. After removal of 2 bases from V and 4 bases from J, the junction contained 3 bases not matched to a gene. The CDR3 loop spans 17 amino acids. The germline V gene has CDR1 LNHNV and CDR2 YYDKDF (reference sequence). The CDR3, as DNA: TGTGCCACCAGCAGACCCGGACTAGCGGGGGGCACCGGGGAGCTGTTTTTT. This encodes CATSRPGLAGGTGELFF.

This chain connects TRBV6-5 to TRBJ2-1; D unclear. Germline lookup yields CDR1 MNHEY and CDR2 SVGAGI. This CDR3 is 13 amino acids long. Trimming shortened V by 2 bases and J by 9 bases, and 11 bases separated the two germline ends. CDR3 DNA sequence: TGTGCCAGCAGTTACGGGTCAAGAGGTGAGCAGTTCTTC. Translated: CASSYGSRGEQFF.

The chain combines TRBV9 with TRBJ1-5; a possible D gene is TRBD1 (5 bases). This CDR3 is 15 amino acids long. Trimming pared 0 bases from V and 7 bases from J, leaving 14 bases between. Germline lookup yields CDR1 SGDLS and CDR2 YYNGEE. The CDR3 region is CASSVGQGVGQPQHF. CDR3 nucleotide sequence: TGTGCCAGCAGCGTAGGTCAAGGGGTAGGACAGCCCCAGCATTTT.

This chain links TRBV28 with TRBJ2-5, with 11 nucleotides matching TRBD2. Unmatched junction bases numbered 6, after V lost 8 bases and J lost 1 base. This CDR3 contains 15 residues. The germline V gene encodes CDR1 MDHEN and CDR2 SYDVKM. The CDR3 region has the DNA TGTGCCAGCGTCTTCGGGACTAGCGGCCAAGAGACCCAGTACTTC. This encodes CASVFGTSGQETQYF. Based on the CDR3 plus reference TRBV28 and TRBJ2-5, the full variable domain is DVKVTQSSRYLVKRTGEKVFLECVQDMDHENMFWYRQDPGLGLRLIYFSYDVKMKEKGDIPEGYSVSREKKERFSLILESASTNQTSMYLCASVFGTSGQETQYFGPGTRLLVL.

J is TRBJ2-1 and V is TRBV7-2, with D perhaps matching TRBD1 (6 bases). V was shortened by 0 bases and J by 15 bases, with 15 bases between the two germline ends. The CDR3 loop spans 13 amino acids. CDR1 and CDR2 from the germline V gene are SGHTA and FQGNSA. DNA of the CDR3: TGTGCCAGCAGCTTAGCGGACAGCCAAAGGAGGTTCTTC. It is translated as CASSLADSQRRFF.